The present entry profiles one T cell receptor (beta chain) with its context. Its specificity is not known. This record belongs to a study of type 1 regulatory T cells. Background on the study: This in vitro CD4 product, T-allo10, is enriched for Tr1 cells and alloantigen-specific.

The germline gives CDR1 SGHRS, CDR2 YFSETQ. Trimming at V came to 2 bases and at J to 4 bases, leaving 5 bases not matched to a gene. The CDR3 runs to 14 residues. TCRdb analysed the reads with MiXCR anew, one entry per CDR3 protein. The data hold 65,000 to 80,000 distinct CDR3 sequences, with less than 25% observed a single time. Study-level points and caveats: Type 1 regulatory T cells had a more restricted TCR repertoire than non-type 1 regulatory T cells.

J is TRBJ2-5 and V is TRBV5-1; 7 bases are a match to TRBD1. The origin of this receptor is a human donor in good health. Sequenced input: cultured type 1 regulatory T (Tr1) cells, either the whole culture or a sorted fraction (not recorded which). In DNA, the CDR3 is TGCGCCAGCAGCTTCTCCGACAGGGTAGAGACCCAGTACTTC. Translating it yields CASSFSDRVETQYF.